This T cell receptor (beta chain) was found in a study of cytomegalovirus exposure and HLA in healthy donors. In the study overall: There were 88 million or so unique TCRs (from HLA-typed donors) in an early data release. General study findings and limits: For most TCR beta V segments, an earlier analysis put the productive rate at about 87% or about 30% of the time. Some public TCRs appeared in many individuals, while most sequences were rare.

The CDR3 spans 15 residues. V was pared by 2 bases and J by 6 bases, with 5 bases of the junction left unmatched. Germline lookup yields CDR1 SEHNR and CDR2 FQNEAQ (reference sequence). PCR employed 60 Vbeta and 13 Jbeta primers. The assay was immunoSEQ multiplex PCR, and TCRdb's table has in-frame clones only and misses some. Altogether 100,000 to 150,000 clones are present, roughly 70% being singletons, with the ten largest covering 5.5% to 7%. This clone is a singleton in its sample. Its antigen is unidentified. J is TRBJ2-1 and V is TRBV7-9; 9 nucleotides align to TRBD1. This TCR derives from a middle-aged man in good health and CMV-seropositive. Sequencing input: PBMCs. CDR3 protein: CASSLRGQGSNEQFF. The CDR3 DNA sequence: TGTGCCAGCAGCTTAAGGGGACAGGGATCCAATGAGCAGTTCTTC.